This T cell receptor beta chain was recorded in a study of T-cell memory formation after mild COVID-19. This CDR3 contains 16 residues. V was clipped by 2 bases and J by 5 bases; unmatched bases: 9. CDR1 and CDR2 from the germline V gene are ENHRY and SYGVKD. One entry per CDR3 protein, called by TCRdb with MiXCR from the 5' RACE reads. The repertoire includes under 600,000 distinct CDR3 sequences, about a fifth of them detected once, and approximately 8.4% sits in the top ten. Sequences were obtained from PBMCs or a T cell subset sorted from them (not recorded which). This sequence joins TRBV10-3 and TRBJ2-5; 9 bases match TRBD2. The source is an adult woman who had mild COVID-19 (a few samples of this study predate the infection). Cell type and time point are not known. The DNA of the CDR3 is TGTGCCATCAGTGAGGTAGCGGGGGACCCCGGGGAGACCCAGTACTTC. Translation gives CAISEVAGDPGETQYF.